This paragraph reports one T cell receptor (beta chain). What antigen it recognizes has not been identified. Base quality data are lacking; no much larger clone is found one base away. The data were obtained in a study of cytomegalovirus exposure and HLA in healthy donors (TCRdb year 2017). Regarding the study in general: According to an earlier analysis of a few hundred of the donors, some 170 million T cells yielded over 100 million unique TCR beta sequences and about 280 Gb of sequence data. The later analysis used no new phenotypic data to find candidate immune exposures, relying instead on TCR beta sequences and their occurrence across donors. A later analysis re-examined previously published TCR beta repertoires from several hundred donors and added high-resolution HLA genotyping to investigate patterns of TCR occurrence. Donor age, sex, ethnicity and CMV serostatus were collected together with the repertoire data. The study used immunosequencing to profile the T cell repertoires of 600 to 850 subjects and linked those repertoires to cytomegalovirus serostatus. About five DR-DQ haplotypes were treated as single units for association and clustering because of strong linkage in the cohort. Among around 400 genotyped donors of the cohort, an average of about 240,000 unique TCR beta nucleotide sequences were sequenced per donor, roughly 20% of them non-productive. In a later genetic analysis, genome-wide SNP genotypes for about three fifths of the roughly 670 donors were used, and that subset was treated as a discovery cohort. To decide whether each TCR beta V gene segment behaved as functional or pseudogenic, an earlier analysis of fewer than 750 of the donors relied on high-throughput TCR beta sequencing. Roughly 300 gigabases of sequencing data and approximately 85 million unique TCR sequences were included in an early release covering around 650 HLA-typed donors. To predict cytomegalovirus infection status, the study combined high-throughput TCR immunosequencing, statistical association of individual TCRs with disease status, and machine learning. Among the roughly 370 genotyped donors, under 90% belonged to the genetic ancestry cluster associated with self-reported Caucasian donors. The number of donors typed differed by locus, with roughly 620-630 for A, B, C, DRB1 and DQB1, roughly 520 for DQA1, over 600 for DPA1, and some 440 for DPB1. The aim of the study was to test whether cataloging public T cell receptors could identify signatures of past pathogen exposure. A separate validation cohort of about 110 different subjects was used in addition to the 666-subject first cohort. All discovery cohort repertoires had been generated using a single sequencing platform. Both class I and class II loci were covered by HLA typing, at four-digit resolution.

Libraries were prepared through the immunoSEQ multiplex PCR assay. For the multiplex PCR, a mixture combining 60 forward primers for TCR Vbeta segments and 13 reverse primers for TCR Jbeta segments was used. Amplification of the CDR3 region of rearranged TCR beta genes was performed with a multiplex PCR assay on genomic DNA. On the Illumina HiSeq System, the amplified TCR beta libraries were sequenced as 87-base-pair reads. As for the authors' bioinformatics: In a later analysis, roughly 80 million unique TCR beta chains were counted across the 690 or so repertoires, and approximately 9.9 million of these chains were shared by at least two donors. Raw reads were error-corrected and collapsed into unique sequences with a nearest-neighbor algorithm that merged closely related sequences to remove PCR and sequencing errors. V, D and J gene segments were assigned by aligning CDR3 sequences to IMGT reference sequences. Each retained sequence needed at least a six-nucleotide match to both a V gene segment and a J gene segment. Rearrangements were classified as productive when the CDR3 lacked stop codons and remained in frame with V and J, and all other rearrangements were classified as non-productive. Following IMGT convention, CDR3 was defined as the stretch from the second conserved V-encoded cysteine up to the conserved J-encoded phenylalanine. The earlier analysis of a few hundred of the donors excluded sequences that lacked an unambiguous match to a single V gene segment. In an earlier analysis of several hundred of the donors, V segments were called functional above 56.7% productive rearrangements and were called segregating when the between-donor standard deviation exceeded 5%. To diagnose cytomegalovirus status from the catalog of TCR beta chain sequences, a statistical classification framework was built. In a later analysis, TCR nucleotide sequences were compared against IMGT/GENE-DB human TR gene sequences so that V and J genes could be assigned. A later analysis assigned CDR3 sequences and most-parsimonious VDJ recombination scenarios with the TCRdist pipeline. In a later analysis, every TCR beta chain was defined by the combination of its CDR3 amino acid sequence and its V-gene family, and reads without a unique V-gene family were dropped. To address suspected cross-contamination and a sequencing artifact, a later analysis removed around 590 highly shared, low-generation-probability nucleotide sequences. In a later analysis, a clonal expansion index for each public chain was calculated from normalized within-repertoire ranks of inferred template counts. Generation probabilities in a later analysis came from a VDJ recombination model fitted to out-of-frame rearrangements, and those results were checked against IGoR. Hypergeometric tests were used in a later analysis to score TCR-TCR, TCR-HLA and TCR-CMV co-occurrence, with a repertoire-size bias correction applied to the TCR pairs. In a later analysis, false discovery rates were estimated by permuting HLA or CMV assignments 20 times. In a later analysis, co-occurring TCRs were grouped using DBSCAN, and TCRdist sequence similarity was added for clustering within HLA-allele-positive subsets. Co-occurrence clustering excluded repertoires with fewer than 30,000 or more than 120,000 public chains, plus five with anomalous nucleotide sharing. Here the immuneACCESS table is served through TCRdb, limited to in-frame sequences with V and J called. Missing clones are a known gap in these copies; in checked studies unresolved V genes cover under half, and the rest lacks a known reason. Clone size and V and J calls were adopted from that table, with D and trimming inferred from the DNA. The sample yields over 65,000 clones; around 77% were counted once. The ten largest make up about 3% of the sample.

In total, roughly 670 healthy bone marrow donors made up the cohort. All cohort members were sampled while nominally healthy, although unrecorded immune exposures were likely present. The donor tested CMV seronegative, placing the donor among the roughly 340 seronegative members of the cohort. Every donor gave a peripheral blood sample, and the peripheral blood mononuclear cells from that sample were used for TCR beta sequencing. Genomic DNA extraction from the blood cell samples was performed with the Qiagen DNeasy Blood Extraction Kit. The paper as a whole reports these results and caveats: For the cohort, immune exposure information was limited to CMV serostatus. In this cohort, only TCR beta chains were sequenced, and detectable features were limited by the absence of alpha or paired-chain data. The sequencing pipeline was judged likely to have produced a cluster of highly shared sequence variants as a technical artifact. Because HLA typing was missing for some donors at each locus, association tests included only the typed subset. In a later analysis, several top co-occurrence clusters were reported to appear linked to parvovirus B19, influenza, CMV and Epstein-Barr virus. A further reported finding was that TCR beta sequences accurately predicted the HLA-A and HLA-B alleles for most subjects in the first cohort. Most TCR sequences were observed very rarely across donors, whereas some public TCRs were present in many individuals. A later genetic analysis reported fewer N-insertions in productive TCRs among donors in an Asian-associated ancestry cluster than the roughly 700-donor mean. A later analysis found that HLA-associated TCR beta chains were more clonally expanded and had lower generation probabilities than equally common non-associated chains. Some IMGT-functional V segments, including TRBV6-2 and TRBV6-3, could not be distinguished by the 87-base-pair reads and were therefore excluded. Assigning TCR associations to individual alleles was difficult when HLA alleles, especially DR and DQ, strongly co-occurred. Roughly uniform sequencing depth across donors was assumed in presence/absence analyses, although this assumption may not hold. In vitro tests confirmed that a few of the cytomegalovirus-associated TCR beta chains recognize cytomegalovirus antigens. A later genetic analysis associated a missense DCLRE1C variant with V-gene and J-gene trimming of TCR beta chains, and an independent cohort replicated the association. Most CMV-associated TCR beta chains appeared to be HLA-restricted in a later analysis, and the HLA associations seemed to be driven largely by CMV exposure. Correlated functional status among segregating V segments might be attributable to linkage disequilibrium, but an unknown experimental factor could not be ruled out. In an earlier analysis of over 550 of the donors, most TCR beta V segments were observed in productive rearrangements about 87% or about 30% of the time, broadly matching IMGT annotations. In a later analysis, around 17,000 TCR beta sequences were associated with specific HLA alleles at a false discovery rate of 0.05. The authors suggested that the approach could potentially be generalized to other disease states and immunological phenotypes. A total of about 150 TCR beta chains were listed by the study as associated with cytomegalovirus. Approximately 18 rarely observed V segments, including chromosome 9 orphons, were excluded from the earlier analysis of almost 600 of the donors because counts were too low. The classifier was reported to diagnose cytomegalovirus status with high specificity and sensitivity in both the original and validation cohorts. In a later analysis, TCR association rates were found to vary across HLA loci, with the most associated TCRs seen for DRB1 alleles and the fewest for HLA-C alleles.

Inclusive of the bounding cysteine and phenylalanine, the CDR3 is 17 residues long. Solely the CDR3 DNA is kept, with 51 bases framed from the first base. Trimming leaves V shorter by 1 base and J shorter by 2 bases, with the junction holding 7 bases beyond the gene matches. Taken from the germline V gene, the CDR1 and CDR2 loops are LGHNA and YNFKEQ. The rearranged segments are TRBV4-2 and TRBJ2-3; 9 of the junction bases match TRBD2. The sequenced sample consisted of PBMCs. The clonotype was recovered from a man aged 45-60 years in good health and CMV-seronegative. CDR3 loop: CASSQGSLAGNTDTQYF. Read as DNA, the sequence is TGTGCCAGCAGCCAAGGTTCGCTAGCGGGGAACACAGATACGCAGTATTTT.